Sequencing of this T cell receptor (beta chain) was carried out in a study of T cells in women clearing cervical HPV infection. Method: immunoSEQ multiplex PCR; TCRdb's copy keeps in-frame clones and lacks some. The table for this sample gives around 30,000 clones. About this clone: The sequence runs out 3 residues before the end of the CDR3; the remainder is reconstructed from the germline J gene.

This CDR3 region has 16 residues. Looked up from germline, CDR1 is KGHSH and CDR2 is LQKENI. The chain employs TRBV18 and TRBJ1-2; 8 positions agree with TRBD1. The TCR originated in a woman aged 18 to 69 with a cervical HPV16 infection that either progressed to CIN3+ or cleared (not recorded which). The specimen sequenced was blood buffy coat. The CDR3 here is CASSPPAGGQGYDYTF. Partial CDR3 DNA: TGTGCCAGCTCACCACCGGCCGGAGGACAGGGTTACGAC.